Below are 14 T cell receptor beta chains sequenced from a single sample in a study of glioma-infiltrating T cells. Using RNA template, CDR3s of TCR alpha and beta were amplified with iRepertoire arm-PCR. TCRdb processed the multiplex PCR reads anew with MiXCR; each CDR3 protein has one entry. This sample has approximately 140,000 distinct CDR3 sequences, with around 25% found just once. Sequencing was performed on glioma tissue, nonneoplastic brain tissue, or PBMCs (not recorded which). The receptor set was obtained from a human donor with low-grade glioma or glioblastoma, undergoing nonglioma brain surgery, or in good health (not recorded which).

This clonotype was found many times. The rearrangement links TRBV6-6 to TRBJ1-2, with TRBD1 as a possible D gene (5 bases). Trimming removed 2 bases at V and 4 bases at J, with 11 bases between. Germline lookup yields CDR1 MNHNY and CDR2 SVGAGI (reference sequence). This CDR3 is 14 amino acids long. CDR3 residues: CASSYRDYRYGYTF. The CDR3, as DNA: TGTGCCAGCAGTTACAGGGACTACCGCTATGGCTACACCTTC.

This sequence joins TRBV11-2 and TRBJ1-1; no definite D call. CDR1 and CDR2 from the germline V gene are SGHAT and FQNNGV. With 1 base removed from V and 0 bases from J, the gap between germline ends came to 9 bases. The CDR3 extends over 15 amino acids. CDR3: CASSLASTMNTEAFF. CDR3 in DNA: TGTGCCAGCAGCTTAGCGTCGACGATGAACACTGAAGCTTTCTTT.

This chain links TRBV9 with TRBJ1-1; 7 bases line up with TRBD1. The CDR3 covers 14 residues. Unmatched junction bases numbered 8, after V lost 5 bases and J lost 4 bases. The V gene's germline CDR1 is SGDLS and CDR2 YYNGEE. DNA of the CDR3: TGTGCCAGCAGGAAAGGGGGCATGGCCACTGAAGCTTTCTTT. Protein sequence: CASRKGGMATEAFF.

This chain uses TRBV5-1 with TRBJ1-5, with a tentative D call TRBD1 (6 bases). The germline V and J ends were trimmed by 5 bases and 3 bases, with 15 bases remaining between them. CDR3 size: 15 residues. The germline V gene has CDR1 SGHRS and CDR2 YFSETQ. The CDR3 DNA sequence: TGCGCCAGCAGGGCGGGGGGGCGAGACAATCAGCCCCAGCATTTT. Its translation: CASRAGGRDNQPQHF.

The genes are TRBV3-1 and TRBJ1-6; D is unresolved. There are 16 residues in the CDR3. Germline CDR1 LGHDT, CDR2 YNNKEL (reference sequence). V shed 0 bases and J shed 3 bases, with 9 bases lying between them. Written as DNA, the CDR3 is TGTGCCAGCAGCCAAGATTCGCAGAGCTATAATTCACCCCTCCACTTT. Its translation: CASSQDSQSYNSPLHF.

This clonotype was counted between two and nine times. This chain uses TRBV12-3 or TRBV12-4 with TRBJ2-3; possibly TRBD1 or TRBD2 for D (5 bases each). The germline V and J ends were trimmed by 2 bases and 1 base, with 10 bases remaining between them. This CDR3 region has 15 residues. CDR3 residues: CASSLSSGRTDTQYF. The DNA for the CDR3 is TGTGCCAGCAGTTTATCGTCGGGACGCACAGATACGCAGTATTTT.

This chain joins TRBV6-1 and TRBJ2-5; TRBD1 matches 7 bases. CDR1 and CDR2 from the germline V gene are MNHNS and SASEGT. This CDR3 is 14 amino acids long. V was clipped by 11 bases and J by 1 base; unmatched bases: 10. This CDR3 reads CAGRLDRSQETQYF. The CDR3 region has the DNA TGTGCCGGACGATTGGACAGGTCCCAAGAGACCCAGTACTTC.

The sample holds a few counts of this clonotype. The chain links TRBV7-8 to TRBJ2-2; a weak D match, TRBD2 (6 bases). Trimming shortened V by 5 bases and J by 4 bases, and 14 bases separated the two germline ends. Germline V gives CDR1 SGHVS, CDR2 FQNEAQ. This CDR3 is built from 15 residues. CDR3 sequence: CASSPQGLPTGELFF. CDR3 nucleotides: TGTGCCAGCAGCCCCCAAGGACTACCCACCGGGGAGCTGTTTTTT.

The chain links TRBV12-3 or TRBV12-4 to TRBJ1-2, with a weak D call TRBD1 (5 bases). Between the trimmed V and J ends, which lost 8 bases and 7 bases, there was a span of 14 bases. This CDR3 contains 12 residues. The CDR3 DNA follows: TGTGCCAGCCACCGGACGGGGCTTGGCTACACCTTC. This sequence encodes CASHRTGLGYTF.

J is TRBJ2-7 and V is TRBV7-9; D is undetermined. Germline V gives CDR1 SEHNR, CDR2 FQNEAQ (reference sequence). V shed 1 base and J shed 7 bases, with 5 bases lying between them. CDR3 length: 11 residues. CDR3 DNA: TGTGCCAGCAGCTTAGGACGGGAGCAGTACGTC. The encoded protein is CASSLGREQYV.

This clonotype was observed at least ten times. The rearrangement joins TRBV20-1 to TRBJ2-2; D unresolved. With 8 bases removed from V and 2 bases from J, the gap between germline ends came to 6 bases. CDR1 DFQATT and CDR2 SNEGSKA come from the germline V gene (reference sequence). This CDR3 is built from 11 residues. The CDR3 loop is CSTPNTGELFF. CDR3 in DNA: TGCAGTACGCCCAACACCGGGGAGCTGTTTTTT.

This clonotype was counted ten times or more. The CDR3 DNA follows: TGTGCCAGCAGTTTTAGACGGAATGAGCAGTTCTTC. Translating it yields CASSFRRNEQFF. The chain recombines TRBV27 with TRBJ2-1; no definite D call. The germline CDR1 and CDR2 sequences are MNHEY and SMNVEV (reference sequence). The CDR3 sequence is 12 residues long. V lost 3 bases and J 7 bases, leaving 7 bases between the germline ends.

A note on this clonotype: A read error may be the cause here, since a much bigger clone is one base away. The gene calls are TRBV28 and TRBJ1-5, with 8 bases lining up with TRBD1. CDR1 MDHEN and CDR2 SYDVKM come from the germline V gene. The CDR3 covers 14 residues. DNA of the CDR3: TGTGCCACCAGACAGGGGTCAATCAATCAGCCCAAGCATTTT. Translation gives CATRQGSINQPKHF.

Notes on this clonotype: The junction differs from germline at one of its ends, possibly a read error. The chain links TRBV15 to TRBJ2-2, with 9 bases identical to TRBD1. The CDR3 is 16 amino acids. Germline assignment: CDR1 LNHNV and CDR2 YYDKDF (reference sequence). CDR3 in amino acids: CATSRGGTGNTGEMFF. The CDR3 bases are TGTGCCACCAGCAGAGGGGGGACAGGGAACACCGGGGAGATGTTTTTT.